The following is a T cell receptor (beta chain) sequence with its context. CDR1 and CDR2 from the germline V gene are SGHRS and YFSETQ. The V and J ends lost 4 bases and 0 bases, in that order; junction bases with no gene match: 7. The length of the CDR3 is 15 residues. From the 5' RACE reads, TCRdb called clonotypes with MiXCR, one entry per CDR3 protein. Here the sample spans a few hundred thousand distinct CDR3 sequences, about a fifth being singletons. The sample originates from a study of T-cell memory formation after mild COVID-19. The sequence was obtained from an adult woman who had mild COVID-19 (a few samples of this study predate the infection). Cell type and time point are not known. V gene TRBV5-1 combines with J gene TRBJ2-7, with 7 bases identical to TRBD1. Sequencing was carried out using PBMCs or a T cell subset sorted from them (not recorded which). The CDR3 bases are TGCGCCAGCAGCCTCGGACAGGAAATCTCCTACGAGCAGTACTTC. Translation: CASSLGQEISYEQYF.